The present entry profiles one TCR beta chain with its context. Its recognized antigen is unknown. One base away there is no much larger clone; base qualities are not given. This sample stems from a study of shared clonotypes between healthy human individuals (dated by TCRdb to the early 2020s). Concerning the study at large: A few men and a couple of women, aged 18 to 49 years, made up the cohort. For each donor, CD4 naive and CD4 memory were each given three plates, CD8 naive was given two plates, and CD8 memory was given one plate. To estimate repertoire size and how much clonotypes are shared between individuals, the study performed deep sequencing of blood TCR repertoires from five healthy adults. Different laboratories and diverse techniques were used to prepare libraries and sequence TCR repertoires, to increase sequencing depth and limit assay-specific biases. Leukapheresis yielded between about 0.94 and 9 billion PBMCs per donor.

CD8 naive samples consisted of CD45RO-negative cells that were positively selected for CCR7, yielding a CD45RA+CCR7+ population without TemRA cells. The donors were healthy, HIV-negative adults with no recently reported acute infections or vaccinations. Every donor was a Caucasian adult residing in Nashville, Tennessee, USA. After blood collection by leukapheresis, PBMCs were isolated using Ficoll-Histopaque density gradient centrifugation and then cryopreserved in the vapor phase of liquid nitrogen. Analytical flow cytometry was used to check the purity and quantity of every magnetically sorted T cell population. Each sorted fraction had its genomic DNA isolated and then quantified by UV absorbance on a Nanodrop 2000c. Summary of the overall study and its limitations: Rarefaction of sorted-subset datasets indicated incomplete sequencing despite the large sequencing depth. Naive subsets generally had larger estimated clonotype richness than memory subsets. Pairwise subsampling led to the expectation that sequencing depth would affect the degree of clonotype sharing among donors. Only blood was sampled, and tissue TCR repertoires likely differ from those in blood. Because the study included a small number of donors, the genetic and exposure-history diversity represented was limited. Clonotypes shared by all four sorted-subset donors showed higher generation probabilities than non-shared clonotypes. About 4.5% of naive CD4, around 4% of naive CD8, 2.3% of memory CD4, and 0.35% to 0.4% of memory CD8 clonotypes were shared across several donors.

The germline V gene provides CDR1 SQVTM and CDR2 ANQGSEA. The V end loses 5 bases and the J end loses 0 bases, and a stretch of 10 bases separates them. From the cysteine through the phenylalanine, the CDR3 covers 14 amino acids. The kept DNA is CDR3 alone, 42 bases in frame from the first base. TCR CDR3 regions were amplified from genomic DNA by multiplex PCR using the deep immunoSEQ assay. For each cell subset, the extracted genomic DNA was distributed evenly across all wells of several immunoSEQ 96-well plates, and each plate served as one replicate. For sorted subsets, around 200 ng genomic DNA, equal to 30,000 to 35,000 T cell genomes, was loaded into each replicate PCR. Purified libraries were measured with a Qubit 3.0 fluorometer, size-checked on a Bioanalyzer 2100, and measured again with the KAPA Library Quantification kit. Every immunoSEQ 96-well plate was sequenced on a dedicated single-read 150-cycle Illumina NextSeq 550 flow cell. As for the original processing: Because the immunoSEQ output included only junctional sequences and no quality scores, the filtering could not be the same as the filtering used for full-length reads. Sequences were annotated with PyIR, a Python wrapper for IgBLAST v1.9, and V/J genes and CDR3 were assigned using IMGT germline references. Reads were filtered out if the reads had weak V/J assignments (E-value above 1e-6), no CDR3, stop codons, out-of-frame junctions, or ambiguous translated residues. V3J clonotypes were defined by identical inferred V gene, J gene, and CDR3 amino acid sequence. To compute the percentage overlap between repertoires, the number of shared unique clonotypes was divided by the size of the smaller repertoire. Repertoire richness was assessed with RTK rarefaction, the Chao1 estimator, and Recon v2.1 estimates of unobserved clonotypes. OLGA was used to compute generation probabilities for all TCRbeta clonotypes that the gDNA method yielded from a handful of donors. The immuneACCESS repertoire file appears here via TCRdb, limited to in-frame rearrangements. These files lack a portion of the clones; in checked studies, under half of the deficit traces to unresolved V genes, and the cause of the others is not known. V, J and clone size were drawn from that table, and D and trimming were deduced from the DNA. This sample gives about 1,800,000 clones in total; about 95% of them show up just once. The ten largest clonotypes hold more than 0.9% of the sample.

Recombination connected TRBV29-1 to TRBJ2-2, with no D gene named confidently. This receptor was identified in a man aged 18 to 29 in good health. The sample taken for sequencing was naive CD8+ T cells sorted from blood. The cell subset or site label corresponds to: CD45RA+CCR7+. The sequence in DNA is TGCAGCGTTACATTTAAGGCGAACACCGGGGAGCTGTTTTTT. It specifies CSVTFKANTGELFF.